A selection of T cell receptor beta chains follows, all from one sample in a study of blood T cell repertoires in COVID-19. Only in-frame clones appear in the TCRdb table, and some are missing; sequencing was by immunoSEQ multiplex PCR. The sample holds 30,000 to 40,000 clones, 75% seen once. The specimen was peripheral blood. The receptor set was obtained from a man aged 80 or over with active or convalescent COVID-19. The CDR3 runs from the conserved cysteine through the conserved F or W. D genes are given only for firm matches. Some rows have no size entry. The others give once, few or many, or a class for an expanded clone.

len	v_gene	d_gene	j_gene	abundance	CDR3aa	CDR3nt
14	TRBV27	.	TRBJ1-5	.	CASSLGGWNQPQHF	TGTGCCAGCAGTTTAGGGGGCTGGAATCAGCCCCAGCATTTT
15	TRBV5-1	TRBD1	TRBJ2-3	.	CASSLRGQGADTQYF	TGCGCCAGCAGCTTGCGTGGACAGGGGGCAGATACGCAGTATTTT
15	TRBV2	.	TRBJ2-6	few	CASSADSSGANVLTF	TGTGCCAGCAGTGCCGACAGCTCTGGGGCCAACGTCCTGACTTTC
14	TRBV28	.	TRBJ2-3	.	CASSPGGASDTQYF	TGTGCCAGCAGTCCCGGGGGAGCTTCGGATACGCAGTATTTT
15	TRBV19	TRBD2	TRBJ2-1	.	CASTPGLAGVWEQFF	TGTGCCAGTACCCCAGGACTAGCGGGAGTTTGGGAGCAGTTCTTC
16	TRBV7-2	.	TRBJ2-3	.	CASSLGTYIRTDTQYF	TGTGCCAGCAGCTTGGGGACTTACATACGCACAGATACGCAGTATTTT
17	TRBV18	.	TRBJ2-7	.	CASSPPGQWISSYEQYF	TGTGCCAGCTCACCACCTGGACAGTGGATTAGCTCCTACGAGCAGTACTTC
16	TRBV30	TRBD2	TRBJ2-3	.	CAWSRGGTSSTDTQYF	TGTGCCTGGAGCCGGGGCGGGACTAGTAGCACAGATACGCAGTATTTT
17	TRBV27	.	TRBJ1-2	.	CASSPSTGNLANYGYTF	TGTGCCAGCAGTCCCTCGACAGGTAACCTAGCTAACTATGGCTACACCTTC
15	TRBV5-8	.	TRBJ1-4	.	CASSLRGGTNEKLFF	TGTGCCAGCAGCTTGCGTGGGGGCACGAATGAAAAACTGTTTTTT
15	TRBV28	TRBD1	TRBJ2-3	.	CAGDRVAPSTDTQYF	TGTGCCGGTGACAGGGTAGCTCCTAGCACAGATACGCAGTATTTT
15	TRBV6-5	TRBD2	TRBJ2-7	.	CASSYTAGGSYEQYF	TGTGCCAGCAGTTACACAGCGGGAGGATCCTACGAGCAGTACTTC
13	TRBV27	.	TRBJ2-5	once	CASSFIGDQTQYF	TGTGCCAGCAGTTTCATAGGGGATCAGACCCAGTACTTC
14	TRBV28	.	TRBJ1-2	.	CASSLSARGYGYTF	TGTGCCAGCAGTTTAAGCGCGCGGGGCTATGGCTACACCTTC
12	TRBV7-9	.	TRBJ1-4	medium-sized	CASSFRGEKLFF	TGTGCCAGCAGCTTCAGGGGTGAAAAACTGTTTTTT
14	TRBV10-2	.	TRBJ1-1	.	CASSDAALNTEAFF	TGCGCCAGCAGTGATGCGGCCTTGAACACTGAAGCTTTCTTT
20	TRBV19	TRBD1	TRBJ1-3	.	CASSGSGTGNSNPSGNTIYF	TGTGCCAGTAGTGGATCCGGGACAGGGAACTCCAACCCCTCTGGAAACACCATATATTTT
15	TRBV28	TRBD1	TRBJ2-7	.	CASSEGDRVNYEQYF	TGTGCCAGCAGTGAGGGGGACAGGGTAAACTACGAGCAGTACTTC
15	TRBV6-5	.	TRBJ2-2	few	CASSYSTQNTGELFF	TGTGCCAGCAGTTACTCGACTCAGAACACCGGGGAGCTGTTTTTT
12	TRBV3-1/TRBV3-2	.	TRBJ2-1	.	CASSQGEVAQFF	TGTGCCAGCAGCCAAGGGGAGGTAGCGCAGTTCTTC